The entry that follows covers one T cell receptor beta chain sequence. Original handling: Researchers report that nucleated cell counts were estimated from reference gene primer amplification. Sequencing was performed with immunoSEQ multiplex PCR; in TCRdb, only in-frame clones are kept and a portion is missing. That table gives V, J and clone size, and the DNA gave D and trimming. Here the sample spans some 120,000 clones, roughly four fifths being singletons. This sample was included in a study of blood T cell repertoires in COVID-19. As for the study in general: Samples representing acute and convalescent COVID-19 were sourced from the United States, Italy and Spain. T cells, B-cell-depleted T cells, or PBMCs provided the cDNA or gDNA that served as material.

Germline CDR1 SGDLS, CDR2 YYNGEE. Between the trimmed V and J ends, which lost 4 bases and 5 bases, there was a span of 16 bases. The CDR3 consists of 14 residues. Sequencing was done on a sample of peripheral blood. The J gene is TRBJ2-7, the V gene TRBV9, with a tentative D call TRBD2 (6 bases). This receptor was obtained from a human donor in a cohort sampled during active COVID-19. Here the CDR3 DNA reads TGTGCCAGCAGCACTCAGACTAGTAGCGACGAGCAGTACTTC. Amino acids: CASSTQTSSDEQYF.